These T cell receptor beta chains were read from a single sample in a study of technical replicates of blood from several donors. Profiled with immunoSEQ multiplex PCR; TCRdb holds only in-frame clones, not every one. The sample shows some 62,000 clones, around 87% of them seen only once. The sequencing input was PBMCs. These receptors originate from a human donor in good health. Some clones in this sample may be carry-over from other donors' samples. Both conserved end residues are part of each CDR3. A D gene is named only where the DNA matches it firmly. For some rows the clone size is stated as once, few or many, or as a class when expanded; others skip it.

size,J,D,length,V,DNA,CDR3
.,TRBJ2-7,TRBD1,14,TRBV11-2,TGTGCCAGCAGCTTTCGACAGGGAAACGGCGAGCAGTACTTC,CASSFRQGNGEQYF
.,TRBJ2-5,.,14,TRBV30,TGTGCCTGGAGTGTATCCAGCGTCGTCGAGACCCAGTACTTC,CAWSVSSVVETQYF
.,TRBJ1-2,.,15,TRBV11-2,TGTGCCAGCAGCTTTTGGGGGGGGCCTAACTATGGCTACACCTTC,CASSFWGGPNYGYTF
once,TRBJ1-4,TRBD1,21,TRBV4-1,TGCGCCAGCAGCCCCGTCGGGCGAGGGGGCCCGTTTTCGGGAAGAAATGAAAAACTGTTTTTT,CASSPVGRGGPFSGRNEKLFF
.,TRBJ1-1,.,14,TRBV28,TGTGCCAGCAGCCTCCTCGATCGGGGGACTGAAGCTTTCTTT,CASSLLDRGTEAFF
.,TRBJ2-1,.,14,TRBV7-2,TGTGCCAGCAGCTTAGACGTGGCAGACAATGAGCAGTTCTTC,CASSLDVADNEQFF
.,TRBJ2-5,.,14,TRBV10-3,TGTGCCATCAGTGAGTTTGGATCAGGGGAGACCCAGTACTTC,CAISEFGSGETQYF
.,TRBJ2-7,.,13,TRBV11-2,TGTGCCAGCAGCAGCCGGGTCGCCTACGAGCAGTACTTC,CASSSRVAYEQYF
.,TRBJ1-4,TRBD1,15,TRBV9,TGTGCCAGCAGCGCTCAGACAGGGATGAATGAAAAACTGTTTTTT,CASSAQTGMNEKLFF
.,TRBJ2-1,TRBD2,17,TRBV7-6,TGTGCCAGCAGCTTATTCGCCGGGACTAGCTTAGACGATGAGCAGTTCTTC,CASSLFAGTSLDDEQFF
.,TRBJ2-7,TRBD1,15,TRBV7-9,TGTGCCAGCAGCTTCTCCGGGACAGGGGACTACGAGCAGTACTTC,CASSFSGTGDYEQYF
once,TRBJ2-3,TRBD2,14,TRBV5-6,TGTGCCAGCAGCACTAGCGGGGGCACAGATACGCAGTATTTT,CASSTSGGTDTQYF
.,TRBJ2-3,TRBD1,15,TRBV7-2,TGTGCCAGCAGGAGAGGCACAGGGGGTTTTGATACGCAGTATTTT,CASRRGTGGFDTQYF
once,TRBJ2-2,.,16,TRBV5-1,TGCGCCAGCAGCCGTACGAAACAGACGAACACCGGGGAGCTGTTTTTT,CASSRTKQTNTGELFF